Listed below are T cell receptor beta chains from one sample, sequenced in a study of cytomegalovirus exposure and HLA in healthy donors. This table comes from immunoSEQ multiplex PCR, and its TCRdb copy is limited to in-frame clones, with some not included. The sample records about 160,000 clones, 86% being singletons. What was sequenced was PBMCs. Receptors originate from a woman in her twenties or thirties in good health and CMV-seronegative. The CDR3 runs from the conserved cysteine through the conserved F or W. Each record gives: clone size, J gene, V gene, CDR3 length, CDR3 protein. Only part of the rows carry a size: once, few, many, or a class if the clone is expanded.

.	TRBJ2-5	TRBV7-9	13	CASSPGLQETQYF
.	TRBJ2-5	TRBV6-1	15	CASTTYGQGTGSQYF
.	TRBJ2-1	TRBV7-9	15	CASSSRQREVDEQFF
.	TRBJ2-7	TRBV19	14	CASSIRQGVSEQYF
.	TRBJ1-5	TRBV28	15	CASRKRDLGNQPQHF
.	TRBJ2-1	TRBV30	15	CAWSVATSGRNEQFF
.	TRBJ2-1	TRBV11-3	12	CASSAGLNEQFF
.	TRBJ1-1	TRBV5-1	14	CASSTGTANTEAFF
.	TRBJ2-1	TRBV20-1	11	CSANQVYEQFF
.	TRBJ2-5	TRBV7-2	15	CASSGLAGGRETQYF
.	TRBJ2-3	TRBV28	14	CASSFDSSTDTQYF
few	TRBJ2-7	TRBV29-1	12	CSVLDGSYEQYF
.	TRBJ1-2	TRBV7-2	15	CASSGTAGALGGYTF
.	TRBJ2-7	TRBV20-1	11	CSARGVEGWYF